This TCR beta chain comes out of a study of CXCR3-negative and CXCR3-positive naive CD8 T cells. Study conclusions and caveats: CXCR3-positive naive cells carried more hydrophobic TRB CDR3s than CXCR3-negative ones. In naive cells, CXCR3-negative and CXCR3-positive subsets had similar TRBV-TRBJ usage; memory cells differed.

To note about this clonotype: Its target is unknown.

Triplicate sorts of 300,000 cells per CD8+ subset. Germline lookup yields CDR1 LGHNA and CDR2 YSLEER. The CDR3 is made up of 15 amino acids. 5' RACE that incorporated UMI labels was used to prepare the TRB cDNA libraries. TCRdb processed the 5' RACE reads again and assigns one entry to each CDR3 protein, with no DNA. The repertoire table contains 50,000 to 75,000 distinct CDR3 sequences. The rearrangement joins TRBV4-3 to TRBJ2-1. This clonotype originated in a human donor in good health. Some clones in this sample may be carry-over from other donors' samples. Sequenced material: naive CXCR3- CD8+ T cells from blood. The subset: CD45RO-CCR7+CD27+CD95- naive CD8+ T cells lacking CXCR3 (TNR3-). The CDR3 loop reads CASSRESDLNNEQFF.